The 23 T cell receptor beta chains in this list originate from one sample, sequenced in a study of molecular identifiers for immune sequencing clone quantification. Each CDR3 protein is one row after TCRdb ran MiXCR on the PCR reads. The sample holds 85,000 to 130,000 distinct CDR3 sequences, 36% seen once. Sequenced input: naive CD8+ T cells from blood, with Jurkat cell RNA spiked in. This sample's subset: FACS-sorted CD8+CD4-CCR7+CD45RA+ naive T cells. The receptor set was obtained from a human donor in good health. Some libraries in this study had Jurkat cell RNA spiked in.

This chain connects TRBV5-4 to TRBJ2-1; 12 nucleotides match TRBD2. The CDR3 has 20 amino acids. Germline V lookup: CDR1 SGHNT, CDR2 YYREEE (reference sequence). The J segment lost 0 bases and the V segment lost 4 bases, leaving 14 bases of the junction unmatched. CDR3: CASSGTSGRTPTNSYNEQFF. DNA of the CDR3: TGTGCCAGCAGCGGAACTAGCGGGAGGACCCCAACGAACTCCTACAATGAGCAGTTCTTC.

V is TRBV7-8 and J is TRBJ2-5; 8 positions agree with TRBD2. Germline loops: CDR1 SGHVS, CDR2 FQNEAQ. V shed 1 base and J 4 bases; nucleotides not matched to a gene: 8. The CDR3 is 16 amino acids. This CDR3 reads CASSLVSGLVRETQYF. CDR3 bases: TGTGCCAGCAGCTTAGTTTCGGGACTAGTAAGAGAGACCCAGTACTTC.

V usage is TRBV19 and J usage is TRBJ2-3; 8 bases align to TRBD2. CDR1 and CDR2 from the germline V gene are LNHDA and SQIVND (reference sequence). With V trimmed by 6 bases and J by 1 base, 6 bases remained unmatched. CDR3 length: 15 residues. This CDR3 is CASRTGTRGTDTQYF. DNA for the CDR3: TGTGCCAGTAGAACCGGGACTAGAGGCACAGATACGCAGTATTTT.

The chain joins TRBV28 to TRBJ2-5; no clear D gene. Trimming pared 2 bases from V and 11 bases from J, leaving 12 bases between. CDR1 is MDHEN and CDR2 is SYDVKM in the germline V gene. There are 12 residues in the CDR3. CDR3 region: CASSLPARFQYF. Written as DNA, the CDR3 is TGTGCCAGCAGTTTACCTGCCCGGTTTCAGTACTTC.

Many counts were recorded for this clonotype. The chain carries TRBV15 and TRBJ2-3; D is possibly TRBD2 (6 bases). CDR1 and CDR2 (germline): LNHNV, YYDKDF (reference sequence). The V end lost 3 bases, the J end lost 1 base, and 26 bases lay between the germline ends. The CDR3 is 20 residues long. In DNA, the CDR3 is TGTGCCACCAGCAGCCCGGGGCGGGAAAGTTTTAGCCGTGGCACAGATACGCAGTATTTT. Residues: CATSSPGRESFSRGTDTQYF.

This clonotype appeared a few times. The chain carries TRBV12-3 or TRBV12-4 and TRBJ1-1; D is unresolved. The CDR3 is 13 amino acids. Trimming removed 6 bases at V and 3 bases at J, with 11 bases between. Here the CDR3 reads CASSPVADTEAFF. As DNA, the CDR3 is TGTGCCAGCAGCCCCGTGGCGGACACTGAAGCTTTCTTT.

There are a few counts of this clonotype. The chain uses TRBV28 and TRBJ2-4; 10 nucleotides match TRBD2. The CDR3 loop spans 16 amino acids. Germline trimming cut 5 bases from V and 0 bases from J; bases unmatched to any gene: 4. Germline V gene sequence: CDR1 MDHEN, CDR2 SYDVKM. The DNA for the CDR3 is TGTGCCAGCAGTGAATTAGCGGGGGGAGCCAAAAACATTCAGTACTTC. This codes for CASSELAGGAKNIQYF.

As for this clonotype: A clone one base away is much larger, so this may be a read error. V is TRBV28 and J is TRBJ1-5; D call uncertain. V was shortened by 7 bases and J by 0 bases, with 10 bases between the two germline ends. The CDR3 is made up of 14 amino acids. Germline loops: CDR1 MDHEN, CDR2 SYDVKM. The CDR3 loop is CASTRADSNQPQHF. In DNA, the CDR3 is TGTGCCAGCACGCGGGCTGATAGCAATCAGCCCCAGCATTTT.

This clonotype was detected only a few times. The rearrangement uses TRBV2 and TRBJ2-2; 9 nucleotides agree with TRBD2. Trimming removed 8 bases from V and 3 bases from J; junction bases left unmatched: 7. Germline lookup yields CDR1 SNHLY and CDR2 FYNNEI. The CDR3 is 15 amino acids. This CDR3 reads CASLWTSEYTGELFF. CDR3 coding DNA: TGTGCCAGCCTTTGGACTAGCGAATACACCGGGGAGCTGTTTTTT.

This sequence joins TRBV20-1 and TRBJ2-7, with 10 bases identical to TRBD1. This CDR3 has 16 amino acids. The V and J ends lost 2 bases and 6 bases, in that order; junction bases with no gene match: 13. From germline, CDR1 is DFQATT and CDR2 SNEGSKA (reference sequence). The CDR3 here is CSARPVKTGGKAEQYF. CDR3 coding DNA: TGCAGTGCTAGACCGGTTAAGACAGGGGGCAAGGCCGAGCAGTACTTC.

The J gene is TRBJ2-3, the V gene TRBV27; 8 bases are shared with TRBD2. The V segment lost 8 bases and the J segment 4 bases; nucleotides outside the gene matches: 8. This CDR3 spans 14 amino acids. Looked up from germline, CDR1 is MNHEY and CDR2 is SMNVEV (reference sequence). CDR3: CASGKRERADTQYF. DNA for the CDR3: TGTGCCAGCGGAAAGCGGGAGCGCGCAGATACGCAGTATTTT.

This clonotype was seen only a few times. This chain joins TRBV27 and TRBJ2-1; either TRBD1 or TRBD2 may fit D (5 bases each). Trimming removed 3 bases from V and 0 bases from J, with 9 bases in between. CDR1 is MNHEY and CDR2 is SMNVEV in the germline V gene (reference sequence). This CDR3 is 15 amino acids long. The CDR3 is CASSFNGGSYNEQFF. CDR3 coding DNA: TGTGCCAGCAGTTTCAATGGGGGCTCCTACAATGAGCAGTTCTTC.

The V gene is TRBV23-1, the J gene TRBJ2-1; D unresolved. TRBV23-1 is an ORF, with its function uncertain. Trimming left V 3 bases short and J 5 bases short, with 2 bases between. This CDR3 comprises 11 residues. The chain's CDR3 is CASSHDNEQFF. CDR3 DNA sequence: TGCGCCAGCAGTCACGACAATGAGCAGTTCTTC.

For this clonotype: A read error may explain this, as a much larger clone is one base away. The chain joins TRBV6-5 to TRBJ1-4, with D possibly TRBD1 on 5 matching bases. The germline V and J ends were trimmed by 8 bases and 11 bases, with 18 bases remaining between them. CDR1 MNHEY and CDR2 SVGAGI come from the germline V gene. The CDR3 is made up of 13 amino acids. CDR3 amino acids: CASGNWLGDKLFF. CDR3 nucleotide sequence: TGTGCCAGCGGGAACTGGCTGGGGGATAAACTGTTTTTT.

About this clonotype: In this CDR3 the conserved last residue, phenylalanine or tryptophan, is missing, so a read error is likely. The chain uses TRBV25-1 and TRBJ2-7, with 9 bases that match TRBD1. The CDR3 is 13 residues long. The ends lost 2 bases at V and 8 bases at J; junction bases unmatched: 4. Germline values: CDR1 MGHDK, CDR2 SYGVNS. CDR3 coding DNA: TGTGCCAGCAGTGAAGGGGACAGGGTGAAGCAGTACCTC. Amino acid sequence: CASSEGDRVKQYL.

This clonotype came up a few times. V and J are TRBV28 and TRBJ2-5; 8 positions agree with TRBD2. The CDR3 is 13 residues long. V shed 8 bases and J 5 bases; nucleotides not matched to a gene: 7. Germline CDR1 and CDR2: MDHEN and SYDVKM. CDR3 amino acids: CASLRSGGETQYF. The CDR3 region has the DNA TGTGCCAGCTTAAGGAGCGGGGGTGAGACCCAGTACTTC.

V is TRBV7-8 and J is TRBJ2-7; D gene unclear. The CDR3 length is 14 residues. In germline, CDR1 is SGHVS, CDR2 FQNEAQ. Trimming pared 1 base from V and 3 bases from J, leaving 10 bases between. The CDR3 here is CASSLVIRDYEQYF. CDR3 nucleotide sequence: TGTGCCAGCAGCTTAGTCATTAGAGACTACGAGCAGTACTTC. Based on the CDR3 plus reference TRBV7-8 and TRBJ2-7, the full variable domain is GAGVSQSPRYKVAKRGQDVALRCDPISGHVSLFWYQQALGQGPEFLTYFQNEAQLDKSGLPSDRFFAERPEGSVSTLKIQRTQQEDSAVYLCASSLVIRDYEQYFGPGTRLTVT.

Regarding this clonotype: A clone one base away is much larger, so this may be a read error. The rearrangement joins TRBV19 to TRBJ2-5; TRBD2 is a possible D gene (6 bases). CDR1 is LNHDA and CDR2 is SQIVND in the germline V gene (reference sequence). This CDR3 spans 15 amino acids. The CDR3 DNA follows: TGTGCCAGTAGTTGGGCCCAGGCGGGGAAAGAGACCCAGAACTTC. Residues: CASSWAQAGKETQNF.

The rearrangement links TRBV5-6 to TRBJ2-7; D unresolved. The CDR3 covers 14 residues. CDR1 is SGHDT and CDR2 is YYEEEE in the germline V gene. Trimming stripped 0 bases from V and 3 bases from J, with 10 bases between. The CDR3 coding sequence is TGTGCCAGCAGCTTGGTGCCAAGGGACTACGAGCAGTACTTC. Translation: CASSLVPRDYEQYF. The complete variable domain, with remaining parts taken from reference TRBV5-6 and TRBJ2-7, reads DAGVTQSPTHLIKTRGQQVTLRCSPKSGHDTVSWYQQALGQGPQFIFQYYEEEERQRGNFPDRFSGHQFPNYSSELNVNALLLGDSALYLCASSLVPRDYEQYFGPGTRLTVT.

The rearrangement joins TRBV24-1 to TRBJ2-1; the match to TRBD2 covers 7 bases. V was pared by 0 bases and J by 9 bases, with 16 bases of the junction left unmatched. This CDR3 spans 18 amino acids. Germline assignment: CDR1 KGHDR and CDR2 SFDVKD. The CDR3 region has the DNA TGTGCCACCAGTGATTTGCAATCTCGGGCGGGAGCGGAGGGTGAGCAGTTCTTC. Residues: CATSDLQSRAGAEGEQFF.

Comments on this clonotype: A much larger clone differs by one base, so this may be a read error. The rearrangement uses TRBV29-1 and TRBJ2-1; a possible D gene is TRBD1 (6 bases). Germline V gives CDR1 SQVTM, CDR2 ANQGSEA. The CDR3 runs to 12 residues. The CDR3 nucleotides are TGCAGCGTCCCCCGCCCGGACAGTGAGCAGTGCTTC. Amino acids: CSVPRPDSEQCF.

The chain employs TRBV4-1 and TRBJ1-5; possibly TRBD1 for D (6 bases). Trimming shortened V by 1 base and J by 3 bases, and 13 bases separated the two germline ends. The CDR3 totals 16 residues. In germline, CDR1 is MGHRA, CDR2 YSYEKL. The CDR3 loop is CASSQAPGTLNQPQHF. The DNA for the CDR3 is TGCGCCAGCAGCCAAGCCCCCGGGACACTCAATCAGCCCCAGCATTTT.

V and J are TRBV19 and TRBJ1-1, with TRBD1 as a possible D gene (6 bases). There are 15 residues in the CDR3. Trimming cost V 0 bases and J 1 base, with 9 bases left between them. Germline CDR1 is LNHDA and CDR2 is SQIVND (reference sequence). Here the CDR3 reads CASSIDRDKNTEAFF. CDR3 nucleotide sequence: TGTGCCAGTAGTATAGATCGGGACAAGAACACTGAAGCTTTCTTT.